The clone carrying this TCR beta chain was seen a handful of times. The antigen is unknown. This sample stems from a study of T-cell memory formation after mild COVID-19. Whole-study context: For the most part, TCR clusters were specific to one donor.

Each CDR3 protein is one row after TCRdb ran MiXCR on the 5' RACE reads. The sample contains about 55,000 distinct CDR3 sequences, more than 8% of which appear only once. In germline, CDR1 is DFQATT, CDR2 SNEGSKA (reference sequence). The CDR3 has 14 residues. After removal of 6 bases from V and 4 bases from J, the junction contained 7 bases not matched to a gene. The study, taken as a whole, reports: Mainly CM and EM harbored the contracting CD4+ clones; mainly EMRA harbored the CD8+ ones. The pre-infection memory compartment contained some responding clones, suggesting cross-reactive memory joined. Clones contracting across day 15 to 85 had a balanced CD4/CD8 profile; later expanding clones leaned CD4+.

Sequencing input: PBMCs or a T cell subset sorted from them (not recorded which). The V call is TRBV20-1, the J call TRBJ2-5; 11 bases agree with TRBD1. The TCR was taken from a man aged 18 to 35 who had mild COVID-19 (a few samples of this study predate the infection). Cell type and time point are not known. The CDR3 DNA follows: TGCAGTGCCCCGGGACAGGGGGACCGAGAGACCCAGTACTTC. Protein sequence: CSAPGQGDRETQYF.